These 6 T cell receptor beta chains were all obtained from the same sample, sequenced in a study of relationships among human T cell subsets. The T cell receptor alpha and beta CDR3 regions were amplified from mRNA by semiquantitative ARM-PCR. Exponential amplification used communal superprimers after tagged nested gene-specific primers in ARM-PCR. Using its own MiXCR run on the multiplex PCR reads, TCRdb lists one record per CDR3 protein. The sample shows fewer than 15,000 distinct CDR3 sequences, over 50% of them seen only once. CD4+CD25+ regulatory T cells came from anti-CD25 bead selection of positively selected CD4+ cells. Material for sequencing was Tregs sorted from blood. The receptor source for this set is a middle-aged man in good health.

The chain combines TRBV27 with TRBJ1-6; D is perhaps TRBD1 (6 bases). V was shortened by 6 bases and J by 3 bases, with 9 bases between the two germline ends. This CDR3 region has 14 residues. From germline, CDR1 is MNHEY and CDR2 SMNVEV (reference sequence). Written as DNA, the CDR3 is TGTGCCAGCAGCACGACAGGCTATAATTCACCCCTCCACTTT. It codes for CASSTTGYNSPLHF.

The chain has TRBV5-1 and TRBJ2-7; D remains unclear. Germline-derived CDR1 and CDR2 are SGHRS and YFSETQ. The CDR3 consists of 13 residues. V gave up 1 base and J gave up 8 bases, with 13 bases separating them. The CDR3 loop reads CASSLSYGEKQYF. CDR3 in DNA: TGCGCCAGCAGCTTGTCGTATGGGGAAAAGCAGTACTTC.

Sample share makes this clonotype medium-sized. This chain uses TRBV10-3 with TRBJ2-1; D is ambiguous. Germline CDR1 ENHRY, CDR2 SYGVKD. This CDR3 has 11 residues. The V end was cut by 6 bases, the J end by 6 bases, with 6 bases between. The CDR3 region is CAISNSNEQFF. The DNA of the CDR3 is TGTGCCATCAGCAACAGCAATGAGCAGTTCTTC.

The rearrangement links TRBV7-8 to TRBJ2-5; 10 bases line up with TRBD2. The V gene end was trimmed by 5 bases and the J gene end by 5 bases; junction bases not matched to a gene: 11. This CDR3 spans 16 amino acids. CDR1 SGHVS and CDR2 FQNEAQ come from the germline V gene. The CDR3 loop is CASSLTPGLALETQYF. CDR3 bases: TGTGCCAGCAGCCTAACCCCGGGACTAGCGCTGGAGACCCAGTACTTC.

This clonotype was detected only once. V usage is TRBV12-3 or TRBV12-4 and J usage is TRBJ2-1; 8 bases align to TRBD2. This CDR3 has 15 residues. With V trimmed by 3 bases and J by 5 bases, 6 bases remained unmatched. This CDR3 is CASSFNLAGHNEQFF. CDR3 nucleotides: TGTGCCAGCAGTTTTAATCTAGCGGGTCACAATGAGCAGTTCTTC.

This clonotype was seen a handful of times. V gene TRBV11-1 combines with J gene TRBJ2-2; 9 bases are a match to TRBD1. This CDR3 comprises 15 residues. V dropped 5 bases and J dropped 4; count of bases not matched to a gene: 5. Germline V gives CDR1 SGHAT, CDR2 FQDESV (reference sequence). CDR3 in amino acids: CASSPDRGVTGELFF. In DNA form, the CDR3 reads TGTGCCAGCAGCCCCGACAGGGGGGTCACCGGGGAGCTGTTTTTT.